The present T cell receptor beta chain was sequenced within a study of regulatory T cells in long-lasting Graves disease. Arm-PCR of CDR3 regions and iRepertoire HTBI primers were the basis on which TCR beta libraries were built. TCRdb redid the calling of the multiplex PCR reads with MiXCR, one entry per CDR3 protein. The sample lists approximately 560,000 distinct CDR3 sequences; about 16% were seen once. CDR1 DFQATT and CDR2 SNEGSKA come from the germline V gene (reference sequence). V shed 5 bases, J shed 5 bases, and the junction held 10 bases outside the gene matches. There are 16 residues in the CDR3. The time point here: newly diagnosed GD, antithyroid drugs for less than 3 months. Generation of the TCR library employed RNA extracted from PBMCs. It was by American Thyroid Association guidelines that Graves' disease was diagnosed. The sample also formed part of further work on T cells in Graves' hyperthyroidism and ophthalmopathy. That paper states: TCR CDR3 regions were first amplified by RT-PCR with HTBI primers.

The specimen comprised peripheral blood mononuclear cells (PBMCs), sampled at new diagnosis, from a patient treated with antithyroid drugs. The sequence was collected from a man aged 18 to 30 with Graves disease. The rearrangement uses TRBV20-1 and TRBJ2-3; 13 bases map to TRBD2. This chain's CDR3 is CSAQTRGLAGEDTQYF. The CDR3 DNA follows: TGCAGTGCTCAAACGCGTGGACTAGCGGGAGAAGATACGCAGTATTTT.